The source of this T cell receptor beta chain is a study of blood T cell repertoires in COVID-19. As for the study in general: Acute and convalescent COVID-19 samples came from the United States, Italy and Spain.

Germline CDR1 reads LNHDA; CDR2 reads SQIVND (reference sequence). Between the trimmed V and J ends, which lost 3 bases and 1 base, there was a span of 11 bases. The CDR3 has 15 residues. Seattle patients were enrolled during active infection and followed longitudinally. Original methodology: Researchers report that nucleated cell counts were estimated from reference gene primer amplification. Some clones are missing from TCRdb's copy, which holds only in-frame ones; the method was immunoSEQ multiplex PCR. The V and J calls and clone size come from that table; D and trimming were worked out from the DNA. The sample holds more than 100,000 clones, 90% seen once.

This chain connects TRBV19 to TRBJ2-3; a possible D gene is TRBD1 (6 bases). This clonotype was sampled from a woman aged 60 to 75 with COVID-19, enrolled during active disease. The sample taken for sequencing was peripheral blood. In nucleotides, the CDR3 is TGTGCCAGTAGTATCACAGGGCCCGGCACAGATACGCAGTATTTT. This codes for CASSITGPGTDTQYF.